This T cell receptor (beta chain) was observed in a study of T cells after yellow fever vaccination. Study results and limitations: Sorted repertoires could include abundant contaminating clonotypes from bulk cells. Overlap between CD4 and CD8 compartments was detected for a small share of clonotypes. The study found a weaker secondary response that peaked faster, day 5 versus 15.

TCRdb re-called the 5' RACE reads through MiXCR, storing one row per CDR3 protein. The profile shows some 290,000 distinct CDR3 sequences, roughly a tenth of them singletons. With regard to this clonotype: Its target is unknown.

The V end lost 8 bases, the J end lost 0 bases, and 10 bases lay between the germline ends. The CDR3 spans 13 residues. The material sequenced was CD4+ T cells sorted from PBMCs, taken 45 days after the yellow fever booster vaccination. The origin of this receptor is a man between 18 and 35 years old who received the YFV17D yellow fever vaccine. The gene calls are TRBV23-1 and TRBJ1-1; unclear D gene. TRBV23-1 is filed as an ORF, its function uncertain. The CDR3 sequence is CASHKTVNTEAFF. The CDR3 bases are TGCGCCAGCCATAAAACGGTGAACACTGAAGCTTTCTTT.